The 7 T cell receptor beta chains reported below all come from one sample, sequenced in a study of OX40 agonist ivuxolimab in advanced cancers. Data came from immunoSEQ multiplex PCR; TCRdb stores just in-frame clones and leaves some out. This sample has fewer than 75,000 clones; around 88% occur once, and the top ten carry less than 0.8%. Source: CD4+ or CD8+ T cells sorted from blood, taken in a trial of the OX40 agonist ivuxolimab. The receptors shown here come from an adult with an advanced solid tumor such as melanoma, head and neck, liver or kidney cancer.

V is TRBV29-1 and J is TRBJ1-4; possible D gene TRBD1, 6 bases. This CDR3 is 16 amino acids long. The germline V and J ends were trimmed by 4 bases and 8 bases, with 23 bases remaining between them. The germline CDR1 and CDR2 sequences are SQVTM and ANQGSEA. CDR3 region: CSVVSHPARGREKLFF. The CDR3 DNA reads TGCAGCGTTGTCTCCCACCCGGCCAGGGGAAGAGAAAAACTGTTTTTT.

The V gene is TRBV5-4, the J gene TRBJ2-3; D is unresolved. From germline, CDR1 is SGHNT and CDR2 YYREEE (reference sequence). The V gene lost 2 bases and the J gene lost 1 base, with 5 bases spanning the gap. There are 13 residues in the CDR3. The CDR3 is CASSFKGTDTQYF. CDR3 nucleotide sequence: TGTGCCAGCAGCTTTAAAGGCACAGATACGCAGTATTTT.

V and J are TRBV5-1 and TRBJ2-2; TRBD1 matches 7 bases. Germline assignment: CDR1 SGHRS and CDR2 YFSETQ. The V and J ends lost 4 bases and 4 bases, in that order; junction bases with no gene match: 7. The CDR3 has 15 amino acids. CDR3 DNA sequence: TGCGCCAGCAGCCGGGACAGCCTTTCCACCGGGGAGCTGTTTTTT. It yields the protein CASSRDSLSTGELFF.

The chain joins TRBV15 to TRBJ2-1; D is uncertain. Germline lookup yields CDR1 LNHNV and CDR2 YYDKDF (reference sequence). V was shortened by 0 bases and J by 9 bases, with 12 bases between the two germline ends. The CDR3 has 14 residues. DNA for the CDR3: TGTGCCACCAGCAGAGACTACCTCGGAGTTGAGCAGTTCTTC. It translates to CATSRDYLGVEQFF. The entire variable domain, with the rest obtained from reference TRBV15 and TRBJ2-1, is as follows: DAMVIQNPRYQVTQFGKPVTLSCSQTLNHNVMYWYQQKSSQAPKLLFHYYDKDFNNEADTPDNFQSRRPNTSFCFLDIRSPGLGDTAMYLCATSRDYLGVEQFFGPGTRLTVL.

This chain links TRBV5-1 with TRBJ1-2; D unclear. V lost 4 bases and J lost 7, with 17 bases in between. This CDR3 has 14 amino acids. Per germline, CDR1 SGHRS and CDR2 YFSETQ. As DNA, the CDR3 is TGCGCCAGCAGCCCGGGATCTCTAAATACTGGCTACACCTTC. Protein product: CASSPGSLNTGYTF.

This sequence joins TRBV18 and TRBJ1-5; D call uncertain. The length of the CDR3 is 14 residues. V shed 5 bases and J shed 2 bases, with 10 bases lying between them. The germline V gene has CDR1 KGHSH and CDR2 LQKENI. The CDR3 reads CASSFLAGNQPQHF. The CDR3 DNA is TGTGCCAGCTCATTCTTAGCGGGCAATCAGCCCCAGCATTTT.

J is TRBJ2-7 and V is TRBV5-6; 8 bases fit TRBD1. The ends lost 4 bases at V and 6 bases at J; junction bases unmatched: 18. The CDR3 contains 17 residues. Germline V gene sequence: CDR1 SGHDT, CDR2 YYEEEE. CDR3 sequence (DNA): TGTGCCAGCAGCATCTTCAATGGGCAGGGGGCATCAAGCGAGCAGTACTTC. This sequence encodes CASSIFNGQGASSEQYF.